What follows are 10 T cell receptor beta chains derived from one specimen sequenced in a study of blood T cell repertoires in COVID-19. Some clones are missing from TCRdb's copy, which holds only in-frame ones; the method was immunoSEQ multiplex PCR. There are 300,000 to 450,000 clones in the sample; about 89% occur only once, and under 11% lies in the top ten. The sequenced sample was peripheral blood. These receptors all come from a woman in her twenties or thirties with COVID-19, enrolled during active disease.

V is TRBV7-2 and J is TRBJ2-2; the match to TRBD2 covers 7 bases. CDR3 length equals 18 residues. Germline lookup yields CDR1 SGHTA and CDR2 FQGNSA. The J segment lost 7 bases and the V segment lost 2 bases, leaving 16 bases of the junction unmatched. The CDR3 reads CASSLRGGSGRRIGELFF. In nucleotides, the CDR3 is TGTGCCAGCAGCTTACGAGGCGGTAGCGGGCGAAGGATCGGGGAGCTGTTTTTT. The full variable domain, in which reference TRBV7-2 and TRBJ2-2 provide the parts outside the CDR3, is GAGVSQSPSNKVTEKGKDVELRCDPISGHTALYWYRQSLGQGLEFLIYFQGNSAPDKSGLPSDRFSAERTGGSVSTLTIQRTQQEDSAVYLCASSLRGGSGRRIGELFFGEGSRLTVL.

This chain links TRBV12-3 or TRBV12-4 with TRBJ2-3, with unresolved D. The CDR3 has 13 amino acids. Between the trimmed V and J ends, which lost 1 base and 2 bases, there was a span of 4 bases. The CDR3 sequence: CASSLVATDTQYF. In DNA, the CDR3 is TGTGCCAGCAGTTTAGTGGCCACAGATACGCAGTATTTT.

The rearrangement links TRBV24-1 to TRBJ2-3; 7 positions agree with TRBD2. The trim removed 5 bases at V and 1 base at J, leaving 8 bases unmatched. Germline CDR1 and CDR2: KGHDR and SFDVKD. The CDR3 is made up of 16 amino acids. CDR3 sequence: CATSAPGSGGTDTQYF. As DNA, the CDR3 is TGTGCCACCAGTGCCCCGGGAAGCGGGGGCACAGATACGCAGTATTTT.

This clone was seen more than once but under ten times. The chain links TRBV7-8 to TRBJ1-3; the match to TRBD1 covers 8 bases. Trimming took 1 base from V and 3 from J; bases not matched to a gene: 5. CDR1 is SGHVS, CDR2 FQNEAQ, per germline. This CDR3 is built from 16 residues. The CDR3 region is CASSLGQGTGGNTIYF. As DNA, the CDR3 is TGTGCCAGCAGCTTAGGACAGGGGACGGGTGGAAACACCATATATTTT.

This clone came up a few times. The chain couples TRBV4-3 to TRBJ1-2; D not resolved. The V end was cut by 0 bases, the J end by 2 bases, with 7 bases between. Per the germline V gene, CDR1 is LGHNA and CDR2 is YSLEER. CDR3 length: 14 residues. CDR3 sequence: CASSQDTRNYGYTF. The CDR3 DNA reads as TGCGCCAGCAGCCAAGATACCAGAAACTATGGCTACACCTTC.

This chain uses TRBV5-1 with TRBJ1-6; weak D call: TRBD1 (5 bases). With 4 bases removed from V and 10 bases from J, the gap between germline ends came to 24 bases. CDR1 is SGHRS and CDR2 is YFSETQ in the germline V gene. This CDR3 is built from 17 residues. The CDR3 sequence: CASSRRTGGGAESPLHF. Here the CDR3 DNA reads TGCGCCAGCAGCCGTAGAACCGGGGGAGGAGCAGAGTCACCCCTCCACTTT.

This sequence joins TRBV11-3 and TRBJ2-3; TRBD2 matches at 10 bases. The CDR3 contains 15 residues. Germline loops: CDR1 SGHNT, CDR2 YENEEA. J lost 2 bases, V lost 5 bases, and 4 bases had no gene match. CDR3 nucleotides: TGTGCCAGCAGCCAAGGACTAGCGGTCACAGATACGCAGTATTTT. It translates to CASSQGLAVTDTQYF.

V is TRBV2 and J is TRBJ2-7; D perhaps matches TRBD1 (5 bases). Trimming left V 1 base short and J 6 bases short, with 10 bases between. The CDR3 has 13 residues. The germline V gene encodes CDR1 SNHLY and CDR2 FYNNEI. The CDR3 nucleotides are TGTGCCAGCAGTGAAGGGCAGGGCGCCGAGCAGTACTTC. This gives the protein CASSEGQGAEQYF.

The rearrangement joins TRBV7-2 to TRBJ2-5; no clear D gene. Germline V lookup: CDR1 SGHTA, CDR2 FQGNSA. Trimming removed 1 base at V and 2 bases at J, with 11 bases between. The CDR3 contains 15 residues. The CDR3 is CASSLGNGAQETQYF. CDR3 coding DNA: TGTGCCAGCAGCTTAGGGAATGGAGCGCAAGAGACCCAGTACTTC.

The V gene is TRBV28, the J gene TRBJ2-1; D is possibly TRBD1 (6 bases). The CDR3 is 15 residues long. Between the trimmed V and J ends, which lost 6 bases and 4 bases, there was a span of 16 bases. Germline CDR1 is MDHEN and CDR2 is SYDVKM. The CDR3 nucleotides are TGTGCCAGCAGCTCCGGGACAATATCTTACAATGAGCAGTTCTTC. This sequence encodes CASSSGTISYNEQFF.